This T cell receptor (beta chain) emerged from a study of cytomegalovirus exposure and HLA in healthy donors. Study conclusions and caveats: It has been reported that TCR beta sequences accurately predicted the HLA-A and HLA-B alleles of most subjects. An analysis that was carried out later associated 17,000 or so TCR beta sequences with HLA alleles at 0.05 false discovery rate.

Use of 60 Vbeta and 13 Jbeta primers characterized the PCR. Data came from immunoSEQ multiplex PCR; TCRdb stores just in-frame clones and leaves some out. Here the sample spans 180,000 or so clones, around three quarters being singletons. Turning to this clone: Its antigen is still unknown.

The source material was PBMCs. This receptor was taken from a woman aged 25-40 years in good health and CMV-seropositive.

CDR3 DNA: TGTGCCAGCAGCCAAGATGTGGGGGCCGACGGGGAGCTGTTTTTT. Amino acid sequence: CASSQDVGADGELFF. The chain joins TRBV4-2 to TRBJ2-2; weak D call: TRBD1 (6 bases). The CDR3 covers 15 residues. Germline V gives CDR1 LGHNA, CDR2 YNFKEQ. The V end lost 0 bases, the J end lost 7 bases, and 12 bases lay between the germline ends.